This is a list of T cell receptor beta chains from one sample in a study of T cell clonotyping in hematopoietic cell transplantation. Assay: immunoSEQ multiplex PCR; the TCRdb copy retains only in-frame clones and omits some. This table has thousands of clones, just under 90% appearing once. The sequenced sample was peripheral blood mononuclear cells, obtained 100 days after allogeneic stem cell transplant. All receptors come from a female patient aged 35 to 55 who had an allogeneic stem cell transplant from a related donor, so the T cells may come from the graft donor. Some clones in this sample may be carry-over from other donors' samples. Both conserved end residues are part of each CDR3. A D gene is named only where the DNA matches it firmly. Not every row has a clone size; where given, it reads once, few, many or a size class.

CASSRYTGELFF,TGTGCCAGCAGCCGCTACACCGGGGAGCTGTTTTTT,TRBV7-9,-,TRBJ2-2,-
CASSSRVRGAGEKLFF,TGTGCCAGCAGCTCCCGGGTTAGGGGCGCAGGTGAAAAACTGTTTTTT,TRBV9,-,TRBJ1-4,once
CASSGGTGGTEAFF,TGTGCCAGCAGTGGGGGGACAGGGGGCACTGAAGCTTTCTTT,TRBV2,TRBD1,TRBJ1-1,-
CASSYRSEAFF,TGTGCCAGCAGTTATAGGTCTGAAGCTTTCTTT,TRBV6-5,-,TRBJ1-1,-
CASSVDSSGANVLTF,TGTGCCAGCAGCGTAGACAGCTCTGGGGCCAACGTCCTGACTTTC,TRBV9,-,TRBJ2-6,-
CASGTDASTDTQYF,TGTGCCAGCGGGACGGACGCTAGCACAGATACGCAGTATTTT,TRBV7-3,-,TRBJ2-3,-
CASSLWGQSSYNEQFF,TGTGCCAGCAGTTTATGGGGCCAGAGCTCCTACAATGAGCAGTTCTTC,TRBV28,-,TRBJ2-1,-
CAWRTSQGNYGYTF,TGTGCCTGGAGAACCTCCCAGGGTAACTATGGCTACACCTTC,TRBV30,-,TRBJ1-2,-
CASSIIARGSSGTEAFF,TGTGCCAGTAGTATAATCGCCCGGGGGAGTTCGGGCACTGAAGCTTTCTTT,TRBV19,-,TRBJ1-1,-
CASSGGLAAYNEQFF,TGTGCCAGCAGCGGGGGACTAGCGGCCTACAATGAGCAGTTCTTC,TRBV7-2,TRBD2,TRBJ2-1,-
CASSPTPGLAGVNEQYF,TGTGCCAGCAGCCCCACTCCCGGACTAGCGGGAGTCAACGAGCAGTACTTC,TRBV7-9,TRBD2,TRBJ2-7,-
CASSPVGYTGELFF,TGTGCCAGCAGCCCCGTGGGGTACACCGGGGAGCTGTTTTTT,TRBV5-6,-,TRBJ2-2,-
CASSLGTGFREQYF,TGTGCCAGCAGTTTGGGGACAGGGTTTCGCGAGCAGTACTTC,TRBV28,TRBD1,TRBJ2-7,-
CASSLTHYNEQFF,TGCGCCAGCAGCTTGACCCACTACAATGAGCAGTTCTTC,TRBV5-1,-,TRBJ2-1,-
CSVRSSGVSGANVLTF,TGCAGCGTTCGTTCTAGCGGGGTCTCTGGGGCCAACGTCCTGACTTTC,TRBV29-1,TRBD2,TRBJ2-6,-
CASSVSGGYGYTF,TGTGCCAGCAGCGTATCAGGGGGCTATGGCTACACCTTC,TRBV9,TRBD1,TRBJ1-2,once
CAWSDLSSTDTQYF,TGTGCCTGGAGTGATCTGAGTAGCACAGATACGCAGTATTTT,TRBV30,-,TRBJ2-3,-
CASSLALVGNTEAFF,TGTGCCAGCAGCTTGGCCCTCGTCGGGAACACTGAAGCTTTCTTT,TRBV7-8,-,TRBJ1-1,-
CASSTGSFVEQYF,TGTGCCAGTAGCACAGGGTCTTTCGTCGAGCAGTACTTC,TRBV11-3,-,TRBJ2-7,-
CASTIGVYGYTF,TGTGCCAGTACCATAGGGGTATATGGCTACACCTTC,TRBV19,-,TRBJ1-2,large
CASSANFLGTDTQYF,TGTGCCAGCAGTGCCAATTTTCTCGGTACAGATACGCAGTATTTT,TRBV6-1,-,TRBJ2-3,-
CATSRDRVETQYF,TGTGCCACCAGCAGAGATCGGGTAGAGACCCAGTACTTC,TRBV15,-,TRBJ2-5,-
CASSQVGGTINYGYTF,TGTGCCAGCAGCCAAGTCGGGGGGACTATTAACTATGGCTACACCTTC,TRBV4-2,-,TRBJ1-2,-
CASSWASSGNTIYF,TGTGCCAGTAGTTGGGCAAGCTCTGGAAACACCATATATTTT,TRBV19,-,TRBJ1-3,-
CATSRSDSHHYEQYF,TGTGCCACCAGCCGCTCCGATTCTCACCACTACGAGCAGTACTTC,TRBV15,-,TRBJ2-7,-
CAIGQREGGTQYF,TGTGCCATCGGACAGCGGGAGGGGGGCACGCAGTATTTT,TRBV10-3,TRBD2,TRBJ2-3,-
CATSRDKYRDRENQPQHF,TGTGCCACCAGCAGAGATAAATACCGGGACAGGGAGAATCAGCCCCAGCATTTT,TRBV15,TRBD1,TRBJ1-5,-
CAISPGGAYEQYF,TGTGCAATTTCTCCGGGGGGGGCCTACGAGCAGTACTTC,TRBV10-3,TRBD2,TRBJ2-7,-
CASSRDSANTGELFF,TGTGCCAGCAGTCGGGACAGCGCGAACACCGGGGAGCTGTTTTTT,TRBV27,TRBD1,TRBJ2-2,-